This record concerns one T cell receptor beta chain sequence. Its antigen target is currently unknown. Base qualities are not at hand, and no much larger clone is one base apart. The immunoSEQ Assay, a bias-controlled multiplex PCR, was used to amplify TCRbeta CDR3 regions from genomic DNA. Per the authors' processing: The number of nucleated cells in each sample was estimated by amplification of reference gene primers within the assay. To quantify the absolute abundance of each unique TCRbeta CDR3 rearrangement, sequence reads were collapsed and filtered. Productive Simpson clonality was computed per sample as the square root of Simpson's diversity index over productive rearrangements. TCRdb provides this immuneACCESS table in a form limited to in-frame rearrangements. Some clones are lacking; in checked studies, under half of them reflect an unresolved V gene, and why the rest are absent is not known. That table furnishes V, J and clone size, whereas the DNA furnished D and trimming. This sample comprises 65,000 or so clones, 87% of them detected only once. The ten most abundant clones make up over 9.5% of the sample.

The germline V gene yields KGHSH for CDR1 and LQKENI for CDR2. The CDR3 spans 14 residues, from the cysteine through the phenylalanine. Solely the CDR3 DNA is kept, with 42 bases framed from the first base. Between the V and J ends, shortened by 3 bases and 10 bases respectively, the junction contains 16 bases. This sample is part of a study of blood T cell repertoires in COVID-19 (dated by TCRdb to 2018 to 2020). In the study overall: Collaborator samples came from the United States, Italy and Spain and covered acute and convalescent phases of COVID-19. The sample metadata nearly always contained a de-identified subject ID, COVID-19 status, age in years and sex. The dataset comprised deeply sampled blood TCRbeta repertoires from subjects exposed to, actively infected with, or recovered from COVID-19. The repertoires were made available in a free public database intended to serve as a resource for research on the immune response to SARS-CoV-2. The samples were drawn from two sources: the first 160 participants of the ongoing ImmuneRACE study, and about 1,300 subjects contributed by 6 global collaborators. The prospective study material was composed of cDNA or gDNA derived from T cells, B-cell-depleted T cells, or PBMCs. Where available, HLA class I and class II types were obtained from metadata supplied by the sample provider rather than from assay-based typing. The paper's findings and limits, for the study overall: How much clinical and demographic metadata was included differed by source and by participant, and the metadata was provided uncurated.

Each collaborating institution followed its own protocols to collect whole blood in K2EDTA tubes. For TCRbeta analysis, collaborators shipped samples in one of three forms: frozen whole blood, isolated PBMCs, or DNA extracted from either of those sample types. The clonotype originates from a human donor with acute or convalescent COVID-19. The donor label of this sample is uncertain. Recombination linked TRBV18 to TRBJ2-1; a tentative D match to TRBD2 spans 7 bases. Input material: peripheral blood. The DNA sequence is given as TGTGCCAGCTCACCCGGCGGCGGGGGCCGGGAGCAGTTCTTC. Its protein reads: CASSPGGGGREQFF.